Below are 17 T cell receptor beta chains sequenced from a single sample in a study of CD8 T cells in Susac syndrome. Reverse transcription of roughly 0.5 to 1 ug RNA was carried out with random hexamers. TCRdb reanalysed the immunoSEQ multiplex PCR reads using MiXCR and keeps one entry per CDR3 protein. The sample holds some 200,000 distinct CDR3 sequences, approximately 90% seen once. The sequenced sample was CD8+ T cells from PBMCs. These receptors were taken from a human donor with multiple sclerosis.

Here the CDR3 reads CSARGASGTFYNEQFF. In DNA form, the CDR3 reads TGCAGTGCTAGAGGGGCTAGCGGAACTTTCTACAATGAGCAGTTCTTC. The J gene is TRBJ2-1, the V gene TRBV20-1; 7 bases line up with TRBD2. Per the germline V gene, CDR1 is DFQATT and CDR2 is SNEGSKA (reference sequence). This CDR3 region has 16 residues. J lost 3 bases, V lost 1 base, and 9 bases had no gene match.

The rearrangement uses TRBV27 and TRBJ2-7; TRBD2 might be the D (6 bases). This CDR3 region has 15 residues. Germline V gene sequence: CDR1 MNHEY, CDR2 SMNVEV (reference sequence). Trimming took off 6 bases at V and 3 bases at J, with 18 bases between the two ends. CDR3 residues: CASREFGDWDYEQYF. The CDR3 DNA sequence: TGTGCCAGCAGGGAATTTGGGGACTGGGACTACGAGCAGTACTTC.

The rearrangement joins TRBV19 to TRBJ2-7; D is undetermined. Germline V gene sequence: CDR1 LNHDA, CDR2 SQIVND (reference sequence). V lost 1 base and J lost 3, with 16 bases in between. The CDR3 is 16 residues long. Written as DNA, the CDR3 is TGTGCCAGTAGTATAGCGCTGGGCTTTAGAGACTACGAGCAGTACTTC. The encoded protein is CASSIALGFRDYEQYF.

This clonotype was found once. This chain connects TRBV12-3 or TRBV12-4 to TRBJ2-1; unclear D gene. The CDR3 has 13 residues. The V gene lost 3 bases and the J gene lost 5 bases, with 8 bases spanning the gap. The CDR3, as DNA: TGTGCCAGCAGTTTGCCACCGCACAATGAGCAGTTCTTC. This gives the protein CASSLPPHNEQFF.

The chain couples TRBV29-1 to TRBJ1-2; no definite D call. Between the trimmed V and J ends, which lost 0 bases and 4 bases, there was a span of 6 bases. This CDR3 region has 12 residues. Germline V gene sequence: CDR1 SQVTM, CDR2 ANQGSEA. The CDR3 is CSVEEEFYGYTF. The CDR3 nucleotides are TGCAGCGTTGAAGAAGAGTTCTATGGCTACACCTTC.

This chain joins TRBV9 and TRBJ2-4; unclear D gene. The CDR3 contains 13 residues. V was pared by 0 bases and J by 8 bases, with 9 bases between. Germline V gives CDR1 SGDLS, CDR2 YYNGEE. As DNA, the CDR3 is TGTGCCAGCAGCGTAGGACCCTCGGACATTCAGTACTTC. This codes for CASSVGPSDIQYF.

This rearrangement joins TRBV5-4 to TRBJ2-1; 9 bases agree with TRBD1. V lost 5 bases and J lost 8; bases outside the gene matches: 11. The CDR3 covers 15 residues. The V gene's germline CDR1 is SGHNT and CDR2 YYREEE (reference sequence). As DNA, the CDR3 is TGTGCCAGCAGTTCCGGGACAGGGCCTTTGCATGAGCAGTTCTTC. As protein: CASSSGTGPLHEQFF.

The rearrangement joins TRBV19 to TRBJ2-4; weak D call: TRBD2 (5 bases). Germline V gene lookup returns CDR1 LNHDA and CDR2 SQIVND (reference sequence). Trimming left V 3 bases short and J 1 base short, with 7 bases between. The CDR3 covers 14 residues. The CDR3 DNA follows: TGTGCCAGTAGTATTCCGGGGGCCAAAAACATTCAGTACTTC. This gives the protein CASSIPGAKNIQYF.

The chain has TRBV7-9 and TRBJ2-6; D might be TRBD1 (5 bases). Per germline, CDR1 SEHNR and CDR2 FQNEAQ (reference sequence). This CDR3 has 13 residues. Trimming removed 10 bases from V and 0 bases from J, with 7 bases in between. In DNA form, the CDR3 reads TGTGCCAAGACAGTCTCTGGGGCCAACGTCCTGACTTTC. Translating gives CAKTVSGANVLTF. The full variable domain, its missing parts supplied by reference TRBV7-9 and TRBJ2-6, is DTGVSQNPRHKITKRGQNVTFRCDPISEHNRLYWYRQTLGQGPEFLTYFQNEAQLEKSRLLSDRFSAERPKGSFSTLEIQRTEQGDSAMYLCAKTVSGANVLTFGAGSRLTVL.

The rearrangement joins TRBV6-2 or TRBV6-3 to TRBJ2-1; 10 positions match TRBD2. CDR1 is MNHEY, CDR2 SVGEGT, per germline. This CDR3 comprises 17 residues. J gave up 6 bases and V 0 bases, and 8 bases lay outside the gene matches. CDR3 bases: TGTGCCAGCAGTTACTCGAGGCTAGCGGGGGAATTCAATGAGCAGTTCTTC. It is translated as CASSYSRLAGEFNEQFF.

The CDR3 sequence is CASSPLPESYEQYF. The CDR3 bases are TGTGCCAGCTCACCTCTCCCGGAGTCCTACGAGCAGTACTTC. The rearrangement uses TRBV18 and TRBJ2-7; D is uncertain. The CDR3 length is 14 residues. Trimming took off 3 bases at V and 1 base at J, with 10 bases between the two ends. The germline gives CDR1 KGHSH, CDR2 LQKENI. Supplemented by reference TRBV18 and TRBJ2-7, the full variable domain reads NAGVMQNPRHLVRRRGQEARLRCSPMKGHSHVYWYRQLPEEGLKFMVYLQKENIIDESGMPKERFSAEFPKEGPSILRIQQVVRGDSAAYFCASSPLPESYEQYFGPGTRLTVT.

This chain links TRBV7-9 with TRBJ2-7, with D perhaps TRBD2 (5 bases). CDR3 length equals 11 residues. CDR1 and CDR2 (germline): SEHNR, FQNEAQ (reference sequence). Trimming removed 11 bases from V and 6 bases from J, with 14 bases in between. CDR3 nucleotides: TGTGCCGGGGAAGGTGGAGGCGAGCAGTACTTC. Its protein product is CAGEGGGEQYF.

This chain links TRBV7-9 with TRBJ1-1; no reliable D call. The germline V and J ends were trimmed by 1 base and 4 bases, with 10 bases remaining between them. The CDR3 contains 14 residues. Germline V gene lookup returns CDR1 SEHNR and CDR2 FQNEAQ (reference sequence). The CDR3 DNA reads TGTGCCAGCAGCTTAGTAGTAGGAGCCACTGAAGCTTTCTTT. Its translation: CASSLVVGATEAFF.

The sample holds one count of this clonotype. This chain links TRBV4-1 with TRBJ2-7, with D maybe TRBD1 (5 bases). The V gene's germline CDR1 is MGHRA and CDR2 YSYEKL. The CDR3 length is 14 residues. V lost 6 bases and J lost 1, with 13 bases in between. The CDR3 is CASSQGLGSYEQYF. The CDR3, as DNA: TGCGCCAGCAGTCAGGGTTTGGGGTCCTACGAGCAGTACTTC.

The V call is TRBV12-3 or TRBV12-4, the J call TRBJ2-2; 8 bases map to TRBD1. The CDR3 length is 15 residues. Trimming removed 6 bases from V and 0 bases from J; junction bases left unmatched: 3. The CDR3 DNA reads TGTGCCAGCAGGGGGGACAGGTCGAACACCGGGGAGCTGTTTTTT. It translates to CASRGDRSNTGELFF.

This clonotype showed up just a few times. The CDR3 reads CASSLGGSEQYF. The CDR3 nucleotides are TGTGCCAGCAGTTTAGGGGGGTCCGAGCAGTACTTC. The rearrangement joins TRBV27 to TRBJ2-7; D may be TRBD2 (6 bases). Germline CDR1 and CDR2: MNHEY and SMNVEV (reference sequence). The CDR3 sequence is 12 residues long. Trimming took off 2 bases at V and 6 bases at J, with 8 bases between the two ends.

The chain carries TRBV13 and TRBJ2-7; 14 bases agree with TRBD2. Germline assignment: CDR1 PRHDT and CDR2 FYEKMQ (reference sequence). This CDR3 is 15 amino acids long. V shed 5 bases, J shed 5 bases, and the junction held 5 bases outside the gene matches. The CDR3, as DNA: TGTGCCAGCAGCGCAGGGACTAGCGGGAGCGACGAGCAGTACTTC. Translating it yields CASSAGTSGSDEQYF.